This TCR beta chain was identified in a study of cytomegalovirus exposure and HLA in healthy donors. As for the study in general: An early release of data contained around 80 million unique TCRs, which came from HLA-typed donors.

Donors consisted of healthy bone marrow donors. This CDR3 has 13 residues. The V end lost 6 bases, the J end lost 8 bases, and 15 bases lay between the germline ends. Germline V gene sequence: CDR1 MNHEY, CDR2 SVGAGI. Amplification used 60 Vbeta primers and 13 Jbeta primers. How the authors handled the data: As a later analysis found, there were approximately 80 million unique TCR beta chains, of which some 9.9 million were shared. Produced via immunoSEQ multiplex PCR; TCRdb's table is partial and in-frame only. That table gives V, J and clone size, and the DNA gave D and trimming. The sample has about 230,000 clones; approximately 87% are singletons. Study-wide results and caveats: One later analysis reportedly identified an Asian-associated ancestry cluster that showed fewer N-insertions than the roughly 720-donor mean.

Regarding this clone: Its antigen is unknown.

This TCR was recovered from a human donor in good health. The sequenced sample was PBMCs. The rearrangement joins TRBV6-5 to TRBJ2-3; D remains unclear. CDR3 amino acids: CASRREPVATQYF. Written as DNA, the CDR3 is TGTGCCAGCAGACGAGAGCCGGTAGCTACGCAGTATTTT.